This T cell receptor beta chain was obtained from a study of blood T cell repertoires in COVID-19. Looking at the study overall: Nucleic acid was either cDNA or gDNA, and it came from T cells, B-cell-depleted T cells, or PBMCs.

This CDR3 has 14 residues. V was trimmed by 3 bases and J by 7 bases, leaving 10 bases between them. Germline CDR1 SGHVS, CDR2 FQNEAQ. Using immunoSEQ multiplex PCR, the repertoire was profiled, and TCRdb retains in-frame clones only, with some absent. The sample lists fewer than 85,000 clones, 70% to 85% occurring once. The sequenced sample consisted of peripheral blood. This clonotype was sampled from a woman aged 60-75 years with acute or convalescent COVID-19. The chain carries TRBV7-8 and TRBJ1-6; D remains unclear. DNA of the CDR3: TGTGCCAGCAGCTTCTTGGGCCTAAATTCACCCCTCCACTTT. Its protein is CASSFLGLNSPLHF.